The 25 T cell receptor beta chains listed next were all sequenced from one sample in a study of memory CD4+ T cells and cytomegalovirus serostatus. The repertoire was sequenced with immunoSEQ multiplex PCR; TCRdb's copy has only in-frame clones and lacks some. Here the sample spans 55,000 or so clones, around 83% being singletons. Single viable CD3+CD4+CD8-CD45RO+ cells were sorted as the memory CD4+ T cells. The specimen sequenced was memory CD4+ T cells from blood. The receptors shown here come from an adult in good health and CMV-seropositive.

On this clone itself: Because the CDR3 is missing its conserved closing phenylalanine or tryptophan, this is likely a read error. V and J are TRBV7-2 and TRBJ1-5, with TRBD1 as a possible D gene (6 bases). Germline loops: CDR1 SGHTA, CDR2 FQGNSA. Deletions cut 3 bases from V and 4 bases from J, with 13 bases between. This CDR3 comprises 15 residues. The CDR3 reads CASSFTGQSNQPQHL. The CDR3 bases are TGTGCCAGCAGCTTTACCGGACAGTCTAATCAGCCCCAGCATCTT.

This clone was recorded only once. This chain uses TRBV4-2 with TRBJ1-2; D remains unclear. Deletions cut 0 bases from V and 3 bases from J, with 11 bases between. The CDR3 sequence is 15 residues long. CDR1 and CDR2 from the germline V gene are LGHNA and YNFKEQ. Here the CDR3 reads CASSQDGPTYYGYTF. The DNA of the CDR3 is TGTGCCAGCAGCCAAGACGGACCAACCTACTATGGCTACACCTTC.

V is TRBV6-5 and J is TRBJ1-5, with unresolved D. Germline CDR1 reads MNHEY; CDR2 reads SVGAGI. There are 12 residues in the CDR3. Trimming shortened V by 4 bases and J by 9 bases, and 10 bases separated the two germline ends. In DNA, the CDR3 is TGTGCCAGCAGTTTACCCCCTCGGCCCCAGCATTTT. It codes for CASSLPPRPQHF.

The chain carries TRBV27 and TRBJ2-1, with TRBD1 matching over 11 bases. Germline V CDR1 and CDR2: MNHEY, SMNVEV (reference sequence). This CDR3 has 14 amino acids. V lost 6 bases to trimming and J lost 10 bases; unmatched junction nucleotides: 8. The CDR3 here is CASRSGTGGGEQFF. CDR3 DNA: TGTGCCAGCAGGTCCGGGACAGGGGGTGGAGAGCAGTTCTTC.

The CDR3 reads CASSPRGQGRQPQHF. The CDR3 DNA follows: TGTGCCAGCAGTCCCCGTGGACAGGGGAGACAGCCCCAGCATTTT. The chain has TRBV28 and TRBJ1-5, with 9 bases identical to TRBD1. Germline lookup yields CDR1 MDHEN and CDR2 SYDVKM. Trimming removed 5 bases from V and 7 bases from J; junction bases left unmatched: 9. This CDR3 has 15 amino acids.

The rearrangement uses TRBV14 and TRBJ1-5; D is uncertain. V was cut by 1 base and J by 0 bases, with 10 bases left in between. Germline V gene sequence: CDR1 SGHDN, CDR2 FVKESK. The CDR3 extends over 16 amino acids. The CDR3 is CASSQASVISNQPQHF. Written as DNA, the CDR3 is TGTGCCAGCAGCCAAGCGTCCGTGATTAGCAATCAGCCCCAGCATTTT.

The CDR3: CASSYSYGVQETQYF. The DNA of the CDR3 is TGTGCCAGCAGTTACTCGTACGGCGTCCAAGAGACCCAGTACTTC. The V and J genes are TRBV6-5 and TRBJ2-5; no reliable D call. CDR3 length: 15 amino acids. Per the germline V gene, CDR1 is MNHEY and CDR2 is SVGAGI. V lost 0 bases and J lost 1, with 9 bases in between.

The chain joins TRBV19 to TRBJ1-1, with D unresolved. Germline assignment: CDR1 LNHDA and CDR2 SQIVND (reference sequence). V was pared by 9 bases and J by 0 bases, with 26 bases between. This CDR3 contains 18 residues. The CDR3 spells CASTPGRTNNEMNTEAFF. In DNA form, the CDR3 reads TGTGCCAGCACCCCAGGCCGTACCAATAACGAGATGAACACTGAAGCTTTCTTT.

The J gene is TRBJ2-5, the V gene TRBV29-1; D not resolved. Germline V CDR1 and CDR2: SQVTM, ANQGSEA. The V end was cut by 6 bases, the J end by 4 bases, with 12 bases between. The CDR3 runs 12 residues. The CDR3 is CSVDGVSETQYF. Written as DNA, the CDR3 is TGCAGCGTCGATGGGGTTTCAGAGACCCAGTACTTC. The full variable domain, its missing parts supplied by reference TRBV29-1 and TRBJ2-5, is SAVISQKPSRDICQRGTSLTIQCQVDSQVTMMFWYRQQPGQSLTLIATANQGSEATYESGFVIDKFPISRPNLTFSTLTVSNMSPEDSSIYLCSVDGVSETQYFGPGTRLLVL.

The chain recombines TRBV6-6 with TRBJ2-7, with D tentatively TRBD2 (7 bases). CDR3 length: 16 residues. V dropped 0 bases and J dropped 0 bases, with 12 bases sitting between them. Germline lookup yields CDR1 MNHNY and CDR2 SVGAGI (reference sequence). CDR3 nucleotides: TGTGCCAGCAGTTACTCTTCCGCGGGGGCCTCCTACGAGCAGTACTTC. Its translation is CASSYSSAGASYEQYF.

V is TRBV6-1 and J is TRBJ1-1; D might be TRBD1 (5 bases). V gave up 4 bases and J gave up 7 bases, with 19 bases separating them. This CDR3 contains 15 residues. The germline gives CDR1 MNHNS, CDR2 SASEGT. CDR3 sequence reads: CASSARGTGPHEAFF. CDR3 in DNA: TGTGCCAGCAGTGCTAGGGGAACGGGTCCTCATGAAGCTTTCTTT.

The chain has TRBV2 and TRBJ2-7; a possible D gene is TRBD2 (7 bases). From germline, CDR1 is SNHLY and CDR2 FYNNEI. The CDR3 has 11 amino acids. V lost 6 bases to trimming and J lost 7 bases, with 10 bases between them. The CDR3 sequence is CASRGGPEQYF. CDR3 sequence (DNA): TGTGCCAGCAGGGGGGGGCCGGAGCAGTACTTC.

V usage is TRBV27 and J usage is TRBJ1-2; no clear D. CDR3 length: 14 amino acids. Germline V gives CDR1 MNHEY, CDR2 SMNVEV (reference sequence). With 4 bases removed from V and 3 bases from J, the gap between germline ends came to 12 bases. This CDR3 reads CASSSLGPYYGYTF. Here the CDR3 DNA reads TGTGCCAGCAGTTCCCTCGGACCTTACTATGGCTACACCTTC.

The DNA of the CDR3 is TGTGCCAGCAGCCTTACAGGGGTAGACGAAAAACTGTTTTTT. Its translation is CASSLTGVDEKLFF. The chain links TRBV28 to TRBJ1-4, with 7 nucleotides matching TRBD1. Trimming removed 6 bases from V and 8 bases from J; junction bases left unmatched: 9. The germline V gene encodes CDR1 MDHEN and CDR2 SYDVKM. This CDR3 comprises 14 residues.

The chain has TRBV7-8 and TRBJ2-2; 8 bases map to TRBD1. This CDR3 has 18 amino acids. The V segment lost 2 bases and the J segment 0 bases; nucleotides outside the gene matches: 8. CDR1 and CDR2 from the germline V gene are SGHVS and FQNEAQ. CDR3 nucleotides: TGTGCCAGCAGCTTACCCGCAGGGGGCAATACGAACACCGGGGAGCTGTTTTTT. This encodes CASSLPAGGNTNTGELFF. Full variable domain (rest looked up from reference TRBV7-8 and TRBJ2-2): GAGVSQSPRYKVAKRGQDVALRCDPISGHVSLFWYQQALGQGPEFLTYFQNEAQLDKSGLPSDRFFAERPEGSVSTLKIQRTQQEDSAVYLCASSLPAGGNTNTGELFFGEGSRLTVL.

This chain connects TRBV28 to TRBJ1-2, with D hard to call. The CDR3 has 19 residues. The germline gives CDR1 MDHEN, CDR2 SYDVKM. V was clipped by 1 base and J by 0 bases, with 21 bases between them. CDR3 sequence (DNA): TGTGCCAGCAGTTTATTCATCGGGCGAGGACCGTCAGCTAACTATGGCTACACCTTC. This translates into CASSLFIGRGPSANYGYTF.

The chain recombines TRBV28 with TRBJ2-7; D is possibly TRBD2 (6 bases). Germline V gene sequence: CDR1 MDHEN, CDR2 SYDVKM. The V end lost 4 bases, the J end lost 2 bases, and 12 bases lay between the germline ends. CDR3 size: 14 residues. The CDR3 sequence: CASSSPGRAYEQYF. DNA for the CDR3: TGTGCCAGCAGTTCGCCCGGGAGAGCCTACGAGCAGTACTTC.

This clone was detected only once. The rearrangement uses TRBV4-3 and TRBJ1-2; 9 bases are a match to TRBD1. Germline V gene sequence: CDR1 LGHNA, CDR2 YSLEER. V lost 4 bases and J lost 6; bases outside the gene matches: 18. The CDR3 contains 18 residues. The CDR3 protein is CASSRGRGPGQGRDGYTF. The CDR3 DNA reads as TGCGCCAGCAGCCGGGGTAGGGGGCCGGGACAGGGAAGAGATGGCTACACCTTC.

This clone was counted between two and nine times. V usage is TRBV7-2 and J usage is TRBJ1-1, with D possibly matching TRBD1 (6 bases). V was shortened by 3 bases and J by 0 bases, with 8 bases between the two germline ends. This CDR3 has 14 amino acids. CDR1 and CDR2 from the germline V gene are SGHTA and FQGNSA. The CDR3 is CASSFNRVNTEAFF. The DNA of the CDR3 is TGTGCCAGCAGCTTCAACAGGGTGAACACTGAAGCTTTCTTT.

The chain employs TRBV12-5 and TRBJ2-2, with a weak D call TRBD1 (6 bases). Trimming took 7 bases from V and 0 from J, leaving 24 bases between them. Germline V gene data show CDR1 as LGHNT and CDR2 as FRNRAP. The CDR3 sequence is 19 residues long. The CDR3 DNA follows: TGTGCTAGTGCCCGACGGTTGGAGACAGGCTCTTCGAACACCGGGGAGCTGTTTTTT. Protein: CASARRLETGSSNTGELFF. Looking up the rest from reference TRBV12-5 and TRBJ2-2 gives the full variable domain: DARVTQTPRHKVTEMGQEVTMRCQPILGHNTVFWYRQTMMQGLELLAYFRNRAPLDDSGMPKDRFSAEMPDATLATLKIQPSEPRDSAVYFCASARRLETGSSNTGELFFGEGSRLTVL.

The V gene is TRBV19, the J gene TRBJ2-7; no clear D. CDR1 and CDR2 (germline): LNHDA, SQIVND (reference sequence). V was cut by 3 bases and J by 0 bases, with 6 bases left in between. The CDR3 extends over 13 amino acids. CDR3 amino acids: CASSIGPSYEQYF. Written as DNA, the CDR3 is TGTGCCAGTAGTATCGGACCCTCCTACGAGCAGTACTTC.

V and J are TRBV7-2 and TRBJ1-3; TRBD1 matches 7 bases. The CDR3 runs 16 residues. Germline V gives CDR1 SGHTA, CDR2 FQGNSA. V gave up 4 bases and J gave up 0 bases; unmatched junction bases: 6. The DNA for the CDR3 is TGTGCCAGCAGCTCCACGACAGGGAGCTCTGGAAACACCATATATTTT. Translated, it gives CASSSTTGSSGNTIYF.

The rearrangement links TRBV11-3 to TRBJ2-3; weak D call: TRBD1 (5 bases). Trimming took off 1 base at V and 0 bases at J, with 14 bases between the two ends. This CDR3 spans 17 amino acids. From germline, CDR1 is SGHNT and CDR2 YENEEA. CDR3 residues: CASSLGKGALSTDTQYF. CDR3 coding DNA: TGTGCCAGCAGCTTAGGGAAAGGGGCCCTGAGCACAGATACGCAGTATTTT.

The chain joins TRBV5-4 to TRBJ2-1; 9 nucleotides match TRBD2. CDR1 and CDR2 (germline): SGHNT, YYREEE (reference sequence). Trimming at V came to 0 bases and at J to 3 bases, leaving 4 bases not matched to a gene. This CDR3 region has 16 residues. The CDR3 sequence: CASSLETTSGYNEQFF. CDR3 bases: TGTGCCAGCAGCTTGGAGACGACTAGCGGCTACAATGAGCAGTTCTTC.

This chain uses TRBV9 with TRBJ2-5; 7 bases fit TRBD1. V lost 3 bases, J lost 4 bases, and 3 bases stayed unmatched. Germline CDR1 SGDLS, CDR2 YYNGEE. The CDR3 is 13 amino acids. The chain's CDR3 is CASSARDRETQYF. DNA for the CDR3: TGTGCCAGCAGCGCCCGGGACAGAGAGACCCAGTACTTC.